This T cell receptor (beta chain) was recovered during a study of identical twins. General study findings and limits: Within beta out-of-frame sequences, the excess sharing observed between twins was weaker.

This CDR3 has 17 amino acids. Per germline, CDR1 SGHTA and CDR2 FQGNSA. V lost 3 bases, J lost 0 bases, and 16 bases lay in between. This clonotype has only a few counts. Its specificity is unknown. Healthy Caucasians supplied all donations. A universal primer site was added by template switching, and unique molecular identifiers were carried by the cDNA. TCRdb analysed the 5' RACE reads with MiXCR anew, one entry per CDR3 protein. The sample shows 450,000 or so distinct CDR3 sequences, 13% to 15% of them seen only once. These data were likewise used in another study, on yellow fever vaccine responses in identical twins.

Material: CD4+ T cells sorted from blood. The receptor was derived from a woman in her late teens or twenties in good health. The rearrangement joins TRBV7-2 to TRBJ2-3, with D perhaps TRBD2 (7 bases). This CDR3 is CASSFGGGRLSTDTQYF. In DNA, the CDR3 is TGTGCCAGCAGCTTTGGCGGGGGCAGGCTGAGCACAGATACGCAGTATTTT.